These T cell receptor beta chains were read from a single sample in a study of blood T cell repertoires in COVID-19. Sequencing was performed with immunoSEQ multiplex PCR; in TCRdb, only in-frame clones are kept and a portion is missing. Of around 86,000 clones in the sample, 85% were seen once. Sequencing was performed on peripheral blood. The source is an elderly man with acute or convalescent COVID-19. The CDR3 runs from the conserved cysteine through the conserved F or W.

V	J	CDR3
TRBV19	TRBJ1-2	CASSARQVNYGYTF
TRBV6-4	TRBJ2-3	CASSGLDGDTQYF
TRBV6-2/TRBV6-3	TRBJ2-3	CASSYPSGRAATDTQYF
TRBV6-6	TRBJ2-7	CASSSPSGSYEQYF
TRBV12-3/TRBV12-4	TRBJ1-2	CASSPGGGGYTF
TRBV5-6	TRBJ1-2	CASSLNAGGRIYGYTF
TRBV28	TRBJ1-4	CASSAGQGEINEKLFF
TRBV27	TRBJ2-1	CASSFGTSFNEQFF
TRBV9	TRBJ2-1	CASSGFTGGSYNEQFF
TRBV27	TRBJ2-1	CASRLGGSSYNEQFF
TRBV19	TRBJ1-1	CASSTDSWGANTEAFF
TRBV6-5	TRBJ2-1	CASSRTSGSTYEQFF
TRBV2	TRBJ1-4	CASRLGTGARHSNEKLFF
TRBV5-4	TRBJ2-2	CASSISLGGAGTGELFF
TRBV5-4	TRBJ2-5	CASSLVGGRALETQYF
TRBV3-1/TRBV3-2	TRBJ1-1	CASSHVQGATEAFF
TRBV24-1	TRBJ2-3	CATSDRSGSSTDTQYF
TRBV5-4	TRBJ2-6	CASSLDAGTGANVLTF
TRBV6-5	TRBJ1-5	CASSYEGFQPQHF
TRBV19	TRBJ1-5	CASSILGQGNQPQHF
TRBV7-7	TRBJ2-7	CASSLRQGASHEQYF
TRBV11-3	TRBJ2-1	CASSLELLGGAYNEQFF
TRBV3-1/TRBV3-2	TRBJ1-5	CASSQEGRQPQHF
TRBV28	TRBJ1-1	CASSRNQGYTEAFF
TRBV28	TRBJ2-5	CASSLAGNQETQYF
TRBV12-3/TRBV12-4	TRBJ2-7	CASSSGVDEQYF
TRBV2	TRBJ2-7	CASSEGLYEQYF
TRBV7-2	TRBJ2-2	CASSLTSPVSGELFF
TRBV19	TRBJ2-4	CASSTTGSSPHVYF
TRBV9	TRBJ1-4	CASSVEAGARELFF
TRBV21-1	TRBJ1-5	CASTKVPEQGANQPQHF
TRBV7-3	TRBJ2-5	CASSPLGGGAETQYF
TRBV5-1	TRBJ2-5	CASSLALETQYF
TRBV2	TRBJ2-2	CASSERTSGRGELFF
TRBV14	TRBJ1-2	CASSQDRGQGYTF
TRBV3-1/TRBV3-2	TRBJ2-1	CASSATTSGLRFF
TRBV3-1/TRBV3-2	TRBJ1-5	CASSHRTGSGQPQHF
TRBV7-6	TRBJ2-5	CASSSTRTSGEETQYF
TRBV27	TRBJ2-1	CASSLWLAGGPGEQFF
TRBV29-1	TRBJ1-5	CSVGGTGSLGPQHF
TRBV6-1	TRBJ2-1	CASSEAVPGLAGGYNEQFF
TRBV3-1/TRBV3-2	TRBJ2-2	CASSRLENTGELFF
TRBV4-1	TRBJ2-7	CASSQDLTEGRQQYF
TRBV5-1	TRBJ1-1	CASSLWTRENTEAFF
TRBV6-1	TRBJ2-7	CASSEGEDRVHEQYF
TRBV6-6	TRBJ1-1	CASSQRQGLWTEAFF
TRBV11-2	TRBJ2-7	CASSLGGTRGAYEQYF
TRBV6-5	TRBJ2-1	CASKLAGGLYNEQFF
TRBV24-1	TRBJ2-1	CATSEVQGNEQFF
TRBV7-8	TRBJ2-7	CASSLRSLAGGRLGSYEQYF
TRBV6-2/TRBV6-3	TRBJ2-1	CASSYSMGGSYNEQFF